The clone carrying this T cell receptor beta chain was detected a few times. Its target is unknown. The V end lost 2 bases, the J end lost 1 base, and 9 bases lay between the germline ends. Germline loops: CDR1 SGHTA, CDR2 FQGNSA. This CDR3 is 15 amino acids long. Using immunoSEQ multiplex PCR, the repertoire was profiled, and TCRdb retains in-frame clones only, with some absent. The sample records about 21,000 clones, 94% being singletons. The data originate from a study of B cell selection in AIRE deficiency. Study results and caveats: Patient Tconv cells held around a third of Treg sequences shared by healthy donors. Shorter CDR3s marked shared Treg sequences, biased toward few non-templated insertions.

Regulatory T cells were sorted as CD4+CD25hiCD127low/negative cells. The receptor was isolated from a human donor with AIRE deficiency. What was sequenced was Tregs sorted from PBMCs. The chain is built from TRBV7-2 and TRBJ1-5; D might be TRBD1 (5 bases). For the CDR3, the DNA is TGTGCCAGCAGCTTAAGGGCAGGGAGCAATCAGCCCCAGCATTTT. It is translated as CASSLRAGSNQPQHF. Variable domain in full (rest from reference TRBV7-2 and TRBJ1-5): GAGVSQSPSNKVTEKGKDVELRCDPISGHTALYWYRQSLGQGLEFLIYFQGNSAPDKSGLPSDRFSAERTGGSVSTLTIQRTQQEDSAVYLCASSLRAGSNQPQHFGDGTRLSIL.